Below are 15 T cell receptor beta chains sequenced from a single sample in a study of blood T cell repertoires in COVID-19. Sequencing used immunoSEQ multiplex PCR; TCRdb keeps in-frame clones, though not all of them. The data show 250,000 to 300,000 clones, over 70% seen once. Sequencing was done on a sample of peripheral blood. All receptors derive from an elderly man with acute or convalescent COVID-19.

The table lists this clone with a count of one. CDR3: CASSPMRSSGELFF. The CDR3 nucleotides are TGTGCCAGCAGCCCCATGAGATCGAGCGGGGAGCTGTTTTTT. The V gene is TRBV6-2 or TRBV6-3, the J gene TRBJ2-2; D unresolved. The CDR3 length is 14 residues. V gave up 6 bases and J gave up 7 bases, with 15 bases separating them. Per the germline V gene, CDR1 is MNHEY and CDR2 is SVGEGT.

V usage is TRBV30 and J usage is TRBJ1-3; 8 bases align to TRBD1. CDR3 size: 15 residues. Trimming removed 0 bases from V and 6 bases from J; junction bases left unmatched: 7. CDR1 and CDR2 from the germline V gene are GTSNPN and SVGIG (reference sequence). The CDR3 is CAWSVVPGGENTIYF. The CDR3 bases are TGTGCCTGGAGTGTGGTCCCAGGGGGCGAAAACACCATATATTTT. Full variable domain (rest looked up from reference TRBV30 and TRBJ1-3): SQTIHQWPATLVQPVGSPLSLECTVEGTSNPNLYWYRQAAGRGLQLLFYSVGIGQISSEVPQNLSASRPQDRQFILSSKKLLLSDSGFYLCAWSVVPGGENTIYFGEGSWLTVV.

The rearrangement links TRBV5-4 to TRBJ1-1; 8 positions agree with TRBD1. The germline gives CDR1 SGHNT, CDR2 YYREEE (reference sequence). The CDR3 loop spans 15 amino acids. Trimming removed 4 bases from V and 3 bases from J; junction bases left unmatched: 8. The CDR3 protein is CASSEPDRADTEAFF. The CDR3 coding sequence is TGTGCCAGCAGCGAACCGGACAGGGCGGACACTGAAGCTTTCTTT.

The chain uses TRBV7-2 and TRBJ1-5; D is uncertain. Germline V gene sequence: CDR1 SGHTA, CDR2 FQGNSA. V gave up 1 base and J gave up 6 bases, with 13 bases separating them. This CDR3 spans 15 amino acids. CDR3 coding DNA: TGTGCCAGCAGCTTAGAGGCACCCGGCGGTCAGCCCCAGCATTTT. Its protein is CASSLEAPGGQPQHF.

CDR3 residues: CASSRGDGGNYGYTF. The CDR3, as DNA: TGTGCCAGCAGTCGCGGGGACGGGGGGAACTATGGCTACACCTTC. The J gene is TRBJ1-2, the V gene TRBV16, with a tentative D call TRBD1 (5 bases). CDR1 KGHSY and CDR2 FQNENV come from the germline V gene. The V gene lost 6 bases and the J gene lost 2 bases, with 16 bases spanning the gap. The CDR3 has 15 residues.

The rearrangement joins TRBV5-1 to TRBJ2-1; 13 bases map to TRBD2. V shed 4 bases, J shed 5 bases, and the junction held 3 bases outside the gene matches. The CDR3 totals 15 residues. The germline CDR1 and CDR2 sequences are SGHRS and YFSETQ. CDR3 coding DNA: TGCGCCAGCAGCCCCGGGACTAGCGGGGACAATGAGCAGTTCTTC. It is translated as CASSPGTSGDNEQFF.

This chain joins TRBV7-2 and TRBJ2-1; a weak D match, TRBD2 (6 bases). Germline CDR1 is SGHTA and CDR2 is FQGNSA. With 5 bases removed from V and 3 bases from J, the gap between germline ends came to 11 bases. CDR3 size: 14 residues. The CDR3: CASSPTSNYNEQFF. In nucleotides, the CDR3 is TGTGCCAGCAGCCCGACTAGTAACTACAATGAGCAGTTCTTC.

The CDR3 region has the DNA TGTGCCAGCAGTTTACAGCGGGGGGGCTGGGAGACCCAGTACTTC. This sequence encodes CASSLQRGGWETQYF. V and J are TRBV27 and TRBJ2-5; 10 nucleotides line up with TRBD2. V dropped 2 bases and J dropped 5; count of bases not matched to a gene: 5. CDR3 length: 15 residues. The V gene's germline CDR1 is MNHEY and CDR2 SMNVEV (reference sequence).

This clone was detected once. DNA for the CDR3: TGTGCCAGCAGCCAATACAGGGGGGCCATTCAGTACTTC. Translating it yields CASSQYRGAIQYF. This sequence joins TRBV16 and TRBJ2-4, with 8 bases identical to TRBD1. The CDR3 is 13 amino acids. With V trimmed by 1 base and J by 9 bases, 2 bases remained unmatched. Germline V gene data show CDR1 as KGHSY and CDR2 as FQNENV.

V and J are TRBV3-1 (or the pseudogene TRBV3-2) and TRBJ2-5, with D perhaps matching TRBD1 (6 bases). Trimming took off 3 bases at V and 0 bases at J, with 14 bases between the two ends. The CDR3 sequence is 16 residues long. CDR1 is LGHDT, CDR2 YNNKEL, per germline (reference sequence). The CDR3 protein is CASSHRGWGYQETQYF. For the CDR3, the DNA is TGTGCCAGCAGCCACAGGGGATGGGGGTACCAAGAGACCCAGTACTTC.

The chain links TRBV5-8 to TRBJ2-7; D possibly corresponds to TRBD2 (6 bases). Trimming pared 0 bases from V and 3 bases from J, leaving 16 bases between. Germline CDR1 is SGHTS and CDR2 is YDEGEE. This CDR3 region has 16 residues. The CDR3 reads CASSLGGGTADYEQYF. CDR3 nucleotide sequence: TGTGCCAGCAGCTTGGGTGGAGGGACGGCTGACTACGAGCAGTACTTC. Filled out from reference TRBV5-8 and TRBJ2-7, the complete variable domain reads EAGVTQSPTHLIKTRGQQATLRCSPISGHTSVYWYQQALGLGLQFLLWYDEGEERNRGNFPPRFSGRQFPNYSSELNVNALELEDSALYLCASSLGGGTADYEQYFGPGTRLTVT.

V usage is TRBV29-1 and J usage is TRBJ2-7; unclear D gene. Germline V gene sequence: CDR1 SQVTM, CDR2 ANQGSEA. V dropped 0 bases and J dropped 6 bases, with 9 bases sitting between them. This CDR3 region has 12 residues. The CDR3 reads CSVEDSVPEQYF. The CDR3 DNA reads TGCAGCGTTGAAGATTCGGTACCCGAGCAGTACTTC.

The chain couples TRBV5-5 to TRBJ1-3, with D maybe TRBD1 (6 bases). CDR3 length equals 15 residues. V lost 4 bases, J lost 0 bases, and 11 bases lay in between. Germline CDR1 reads SGHKS; CDR2 reads YYEKEE (reference sequence). The CDR3 bases are TGTGCCAGCAGCAACGACAGGAACTCTGGAAACACCATATATTTT. Translating gives CASSNDRNSGNTIYF.

The CDR3 loop is CASSYTTGQTGSYEQYF. Here the CDR3 DNA reads TGTGCCAGCAGTTACACAACCGGACAGACAGGGTCCTACGAGCAGTACTTC. The rearrangement joins TRBV6-2 or TRBV6-3 to TRBJ2-7, with 7 bases aligning to TRBD1. The V gene end was trimmed by 2 bases and the J gene end by 1 base; junction bases not matched to a gene: 11. The CDR3 totals 17 residues. Germline-derived CDR1 and CDR2 are MNHEY and SVGEGT.

V and J are TRBV14 and TRBJ2-3; tentatively, D is TRBD1 (6 bases). The ends were cut back, 4 bases at V and 6 bases at J, with 14 bases in the middle. This CDR3 has 14 amino acids. Germline values: CDR1 SGHDN, CDR2 FVKESK. The CDR3 is CASSRPGDWDTQYF. For the CDR3, the DNA is TGTGCCAGCAGCCGACCAGGGGATTGGGATACGCAGTATTTT.